These 15 T cell receptor beta chains originate from one sample sequenced in a study of blood T cell repertoires in COVID-19. Measured with immunoSEQ multiplex PCR; TCRdb has only the in-frame clones, and not every one. There are roughly 260,000 clones in the sample; about 90% occur only once, and about 6.9% lies in the top ten. Sequenced: PBMCs or T cells enriched from blood (not recorded which). The receptor source for this set is a woman in her twenties or thirties with acute COVID-19.

The V gene is TRBV15, the J gene TRBJ2-6; TRBD2 matches 12 bases. Germline CDR1 LNHNV, CDR2 YYDKDF (reference sequence). The CDR3 loop spans 18 amino acids. Trimming at V came to 3 bases and at J to 2 bases, leaving 5 bases not matched to a gene. The CDR3 DNA follows: TGTGCCACCAGCAGCCGACTAGCGGGAGTAGCTGGGGCCAACGTCCTGACTTTC. It is translated as CATSSRLAGVAGANVLTF.

The V call is TRBV5-1, the J call TRBJ1-1; 9 bases align to TRBD1. The ends lost 4 bases at V and 4 bases at J; junction bases unmatched: 8. The CDR3 extends over 15 amino acids. Germline loops: CDR1 SGHRS, CDR2 YFSETQ. This CDR3 is CASSPQLTGGTEAFF. The CDR3 DNA follows: TGCGCCAGCAGCCCTCAATTGACAGGGGGCACTGAAGCTTTCTTT.

V gene TRBV6-1 combines with J gene TRBJ2-3; the D is unclear. Germline V gene data show CDR1 as MNHNS and CDR2 as SASEGT. The V gene lost 2 bases and the J gene lost 11 bases, with 11 bases spanning the gap. This CDR3 comprises 12 residues. DNA of the CDR3: TGTGCCAGCAGTGAAAAGAAATACAGGCAGTATTTT. It translates to CASSEKKYRQYF.

The CDR3 DNA is TGTGCCAGCAGGGGGCCCGGGCCCTCAAGCACAGATACGCAGTATTTT. This gives the protein CASRGPGPSSTDTQYF. This chain uses TRBV2 with TRBJ2-3; possibly TRBD1 for D (5 bases). Germline-derived CDR1 and CDR2 are SNHLY and FYNNEI. The CDR3 contains 16 residues. Trimming shortened V by 6 bases and J by 0 bases, and 16 bases separated the two germline ends.

The chain joins TRBV4-1 to TRBJ2-3, with 9 bases fitting TRBD2. The CDR3 runs to 17 residues. From germline, CDR1 is MGHRA and CDR2 YSYEKL. J lost 4 bases, V lost 5 bases, and 13 bases had no gene match. The DNA for the CDR3 is TGCGCCAGCAGCTATCGTGGGGGCGGGGGGGCATCAGATACGCAGTATTTT. Protein product: CASSYRGGGGASDTQYF.

The gene calls are TRBV18 and TRBJ1-6, with 10 bases lining up with TRBD1. The germline gives CDR1 KGHSH, CDR2 LQKENI. V gave up 3 bases and J gave up 5 bases; unmatched junction bases: 7. The CDR3 has 17 residues. CDR3 protein: CASSPRDRGRHNSPLHF. In DNA form, the CDR3 reads TGTGCCAGCTCACCCAGGGACAGGGGACGCCATAATTCACCCCTCCACTTT.

The chain is built from TRBV5-1 and TRBJ1-1; 9 bases align to TRBD1. The CDR3 is made up of 16 amino acids. Per the germline V gene, CDR1 is SGHRS and CDR2 is YFSETQ. The V gene end was trimmed by 3 bases and the J gene end by 0 bases; junction bases not matched to a gene: 6. This CDR3 is CASSWGQGVMNTEAFF. The CDR3 nucleotides are TGCGCCAGCAGCTGGGGACAGGGAGTAATGAACACTGAAGCTTTCTTT.

This clone was seen once. The chain carries TRBV11-2 and TRBJ2-7; possible D gene TRBD1, 6 bases. The CDR3 runs 13 residues. Germline CDR1 and CDR2: SGHAT and FQNNGV. V shed 7 bases and J shed 13 bases, with 23 bases lying between them. The CDR3 sequence is CASTPEAGLQGYF. The CDR3 DNA sequence: TGTGCCAGCACCCCCGAAGCCGGGTTACAGGGTTACTTC.

This clone was counted a single time. This chain links TRBV4-1 with TRBJ2-7; TRBD2 might be the D (6 bases). Germline CDR1 and CDR2: MGHRA and YSYEKL. This CDR3 spans 14 amino acids. V shed 5 bases and J shed 1 base, with 12 bases lying between them. The CDR3 DNA follows: TGCGCCAGCAGCGAGGGACTCCTTTCCTACGAGCAGTACTTC. This codes for CASSEGLLSYEQYF.

This clone was picked up one time. The rearrangement uses TRBV28 and TRBJ2-1, with TRBD1 as a possible D gene (7 bases). V dropped 5 bases and J dropped 7 bases, with 21 bases sitting between them. Germline CDR1 reads MDHEN; CDR2 reads SYDVKM. CDR3 size: 16 residues. The CDR3 reads CASSPPGLPGGNEQFF. The CDR3 coding sequence is TGTGCCAGCAGTCCACCGGGATTACCAGGGGGGAATGAGCAGTTCTTC.

The chain employs TRBV12-5 and TRBJ2-1; D is unresolved. Germline CDR1 and CDR2: LGHNT and FRNRAP. Trimming removed 4 bases at V and 13 bases at J, with 11 bases between. CDR3 length equals 11 residues. This CDR3 reads CASGSGPPQFF. CDR3 sequence (DNA): TGTGCTAGTGGTTCTGGGCCCCCCCAGTTCTTC.

This chain joins TRBV7-6 and TRBJ2-7; D is uncertain. Trimming removed 1 base from V and 2 bases from J, with 6 bases in between. Germline CDR1 reads SGHVS; CDR2 reads FNYEAQ. The CDR3 spans 13 residues. CDR3 protein: CASSLDSTYEQYF. The CDR3 DNA is TGTGCCAGCAGCTTAGACAGCACCTACGAGCAGTACTTC.

The gene calls are TRBV5-1 and TRBJ2-1; 9 bases line up with TRBD2. This CDR3 is 15 amino acids long. V was pared by 0 bases and J by 6 bases, with 4 bases of the junction left unmatched. From germline, CDR1 is SGHRS and CDR2 YFSETQ. CDR3 nucleotide sequence: TGCGCCAGCAGCTTGGTGGCGGGGGGGGGCAATGAGCAGTTCTTC. This translates into CASSLVAGGGNEQFF.

The chain links TRBV5-1 to TRBJ2-3; 8 bases agree with TRBD2. After removal of 4 bases from V and 2 bases from J, the junction contained 3 bases not matched to a gene. This CDR3 has 14 amino acids. Germline loops: CDR1 SGHRS, CDR2 YFSETQ. The DNA for the CDR3 is TGCGCCAGCAGCAAAGGACTAGCCACAGATACGCAGTATTTT. It is translated as CASSKGLATDTQYF.

The rearrangement links TRBV4-2 to TRBJ1-4, with TRBD1 identical over 8 bases. The germline CDR1 and CDR2 sequences are LGHNA and YNFKEQ. With 0 bases clipped from V and 7 bases from J, the junction kept 10 bases outside the gene matches. The CDR3 runs to 17 residues. CDR3 nucleotides: TGTGCCAGCAGCCAAGACAGGGGGCAGGGGGGCGGTGAAAAACTGTTTTTT. Translating gives CASSQDRGQGGGEKLFF.